This entry lists 22 T cell receptor beta chains sequenced from one sample in a study of CD8 T cells in Susac syndrome (dated by TCRdb to between 2017 and 2020). The method was the immunoSEQ multiplex PCR assay. RNA was extracted with the RNeasy kit and 0.5 to 1 ug was reverse transcribed using random hexamers. The public reads were reanalyzed by TCRdb: fastp trimming at Q25, MiXCR alignment, in-frame beta chains only. Each entry merges the rows of one CDR3 protein and shows their most common DNA and genes. The sample table holds under 550,000 distinct CDR3 sequences, of which about 85% were seen once. Approximately 0.12% of the sample is taken by the ten largest. Sequencing was carried out using CD8+ T cells from PBMCs. Every receptor here comes from a human donor with multiple sclerosis.

The rearrangement uses TRBV29-1 and TRBJ1-1; unclear D gene. Germline V gene sequence: CDR1 SQVTM, CDR2 ANQGSEA. V shed 6 bases and J shed 0 bases, with 14 bases lying between them. The CDR3 loop spans 14 amino acids. CDR3 in DNA: TGCAGCGTAGGGCGAGGAGCATTGAACACTGAAGCTTTCTTT. It is translated as CSVGRGALNTEAFF.

The chain joins TRBV10-2 to TRBJ2-4; 7 positions match TRBD2. J gave up 3 bases and V 7 bases, and 12 bases lay outside the gene matches. Germline CDR1 is WSHSY and CDR2 is SAAADI. This CDR3 contains 16 residues. The CDR3 loop is CASTKRDGRYKNIQYF. The CDR3, as DNA: TGCGCCAGCACCAAAAGGGACGGGAGGTACAAAAACATTCAGTACTTC.

The genes are TRBV2 and TRBJ1-2; a possible D gene is TRBD1 (6 bases). Per the germline V gene, CDR1 is SNHLY and CDR2 is FYNNEI. V was shortened by 3 bases and J by 5 bases, with 16 bases between the two germline ends. The CDR3 covers 15 residues. The CDR3: CASSDRGAVGYGYTF. CDR3 nucleotide sequence: TGTGCCAGCAGTGACCGGGGGGCGGTAGGGTATGGCTACACCTTC.

The chain carries TRBV7-8 and TRBJ2-1, with unresolved D. Germline V gene sequence: CDR1 SGHVS, CDR2 FQNEAQ. V was pared by 1 base and J by 13 bases, with 20 bases between. The CDR3 consists of 15 residues. CDR3 nucleotide sequence: TGTGCCAGCAGCTTAGGACTCAGCACACCTGTGGGACAGTTCTTC. This encodes CASSLGLSTPVGQFF.

This chain connects TRBV27 to TRBJ2-1; 10 nucleotides align to TRBD2. The CDR3 is 15 amino acids. Germline V gene lookup returns CDR1 MNHEY and CDR2 SMNVEV (reference sequence). After removal of 3 bases from V and 6 bases from J, the junction contained 5 bases not matched to a gene. CDR3 in amino acids: CASSFLAGVSNEQFF. The CDR3 DNA sequence: TGTGCCAGCAGTTTCCTAGCGGGAGTGTCCAATGAGCAGTTCTTC.

This clonotype was seen a handful of times. V usage is TRBV6-1 and J usage is TRBJ1-1; TRBD1 might be the D (6 bases). The germline V gene encodes CDR1 MNHNS and CDR2 SASEGT. The CDR3 runs 12 residues. Trimming stripped 3 bases from V and 10 bases from J, with 12 bases between. CDR3 amino acids: CASSEGALVAFF. CDR3 DNA: TGTGCCAGCAGTGAGGGGGCGTTGGTAGCTTTCTTT.

This clonotype showed up many times. The V and J genes are TRBV11-2 and TRBJ2-7; 8 nucleotides match TRBD1. V lost 1 base and J lost 1; bases outside the gene matches: 0. The CDR3 extends over 14 amino acids. CDR1 is SGHAT, CDR2 FQNNGV, per germline. The CDR3 loop reads CASSLGTGSYEQYF. In nucleotides, the CDR3 is TGTGCCAGCAGCTTAGGGACAGGGTCCTACGAGCAGTACTTC.

The chain is built from TRBV5-1 and TRBJ2-7; 7 nucleotides align to TRBD1. With V trimmed by 2 bases and J by 2 bases, 10 bases remained unmatched. The V gene's germline CDR1 is SGHRS and CDR2 YFSETQ. The length of the CDR3 is 16 residues. CDR3 nucleotide sequence: TGCGCCAGCAGCTTACTCTCCGGGACAGATGCCTACGAGCAGTACTTC. Its protein is CASSLLSGTDAYEQYF.

V gene TRBV27 combines with J gene TRBJ1-5; D gene uncertain. The CDR3 is 13 amino acids. Germline V gives CDR1 MNHEY, CDR2 SMNVEV (reference sequence). Trimming removed 8 bases from V and 4 bases from J, with 12 bases in between. The CDR3 protein is CASRNSGNQPQHF. The CDR3 DNA follows: TGTGCCAGCCGAAACAGTGGGAATCAGCCCCAGCATTTT.

This clonotype has more than one count but fewer than ten. This chain uses TRBV6-1 with TRBJ2-3, with 15 bases identical to TRBD2. Germline V lookup: CDR1 MNHNS, CDR2 SASEGT. The CDR3 is 16 amino acids. After removal of 4 bases from V and 3 bases from J, the junction contained 2 bases not matched to a gene. The DNA of the CDR3 is TGTGCCAGCAGTGGAGGGACTAGCGGGAGGACAGATACGCAGTATTTT. Translating gives CASSGGTSGRTDTQYF.

This chain links TRBV7-8 with TRBJ2-6; D is perhaps TRBD1 or TRBD2 (5 bases each). Trimming cost V 1 base and J 0 bases, with 13 bases left between them. Germline CDR1 SGHVS, CDR2 FQNEAQ. This CDR3 has 18 residues. CDR3 region: CASSLVVGVYSGANVLTF. CDR3 in DNA: TGTGCCAGCAGCTTAGTCGTGGGGGTGTACTCTGGGGCCAACGTCCTGACTTTC.

The chain employs TRBV27 and TRBJ1-1, with 7 bases matching TRBD1. CDR1 and CDR2 from the germline V gene are MNHEY and SMNVEV (reference sequence). The CDR3 extends over 15 amino acids. Losses at the gene ends were 5 bases for V and 2 bases for J; bases not matched to a gene: 8. CDR3 coding DNA: TGTGCCAGCAGTCTCACCGGGACAGTTAACACTGAAGCTTTCTTT. Translating it yields CASSLTGTVNTEAFF.

The chain has TRBV4-1 and TRBJ1-5; no clear D gene. Trimming cost V 0 bases and J 4 bases, with 7 bases left between them. CDR1 and CDR2 (germline): MGHRA, YSYEKL. This CDR3 has 14 amino acids. The DNA of the CDR3 is TGCGCCAGCAGCCAAGACTGGGTAAATCAGCCCCAGCATTTT. Its translation: CASSQDWVNQPQHF.

This rearrangement joins TRBV5-1 to TRBJ2-1; a weak D match, TRBD2 (5 bases). The CDR3 extends over 15 amino acids. Deletions cut 4 bases from V and 3 bases from J, with 14 bases between. Germline CDR1 and CDR2: SGHRS and YFSETQ. The CDR3 here is CASSPGLDYYNEQFF. In DNA form, the CDR3 reads TGCGCCAGCAGCCCCGGCCTCGACTACTACAATGAGCAGTTCTTC.

The sample holds a few counts of this clonotype. V is TRBV5-5 and J is TRBJ2-5; 11 nucleotides align to TRBD1. Germline V CDR1 and CDR2: SGHKS, YYEKEE (reference sequence). The CDR3 length is 15 residues. V gave up 3 bases and J gave up 5 bases; unmatched junction bases: 6. The CDR3 loop reads CASSSGTGGLETQYF. The CDR3 region has the DNA TGTGCCAGCAGCTCCGGGACAGGGGGACTGGAGACCCAGTACTTC.

This clonotype occurred once. V is TRBV25-1 and J is TRBJ1-2, with D unresolved. CDR1 and CDR2 from the germline V gene are MGHDK and SYGVNS. CDR3 length: 16 amino acids. Between the trimmed V and J ends, which lost 7 bases and 6 bases, there was a span of 24 bases. CDR3 residues: CASTGGQVARSDGYTF. CDR3 coding DNA: TGTGCCAGCACCGGAGGTCAGGTGGCCCGGTCGGATGGCTACACCTTC.

The chain has TRBV2 and TRBJ2-1; D may be TRBD1 (6 bases). CDR1 and CDR2 (germline): SNHLY, FYNNEI. This CDR3 has 15 amino acids. V shed 6 bases and J shed 8 bases, with 20 bases lying between them. The CDR3 protein is CASSPRGGGVDEQFF. As DNA, the CDR3 is TGTGCCAGCAGCCCCAGAGGGGGTGGAGTTGATGAGCAGTTCTTC.

The rearrangement uses TRBV29-1 and TRBJ1-1, with D unclear. Trimming took off 7 bases at V and 2 bases at J, with 8 bases between the two ends. The CDR3 is 11 amino acids. Germline V gene lookup returns CDR1 SQVTM and CDR2 ANQGSEA. CDR3 loop: CSGAANTEAFF. The DNA of the CDR3 is TGCAGCGGTGCAGCTAACACTGAAGCTTTCTTT.

V usage is TRBV28 and J usage is TRBJ2-7; a possible D gene is TRBD1 (5 bases). The CDR3 covers 13 residues. Germline values: CDR1 MDHEN, CDR2 SYDVKM. Trimming took off 5 bases at V and 6 bases at J, with 14 bases between the two ends. The DNA of the CDR3 is TGTGCCAGCAGTCCTCTAGGGGAAGGCGAGCAGTACTTC. This translates into CASSPLGEGEQYF.

V and J are TRBV9 and TRBJ2-7; no definite D call. CDR3 length: 13 amino acids. Germline V gives CDR1 SGDLS, CDR2 YYNGEE. V was shortened by 5 bases and J by 6 bases, with 15 bases between the two germline ends. The CDR3, as DNA: TGTGCCAGCAGGTTGGCGGAATCTGGCGAGCAGTACTTC. It codes for CASRLAESGEQYF.

This chain links TRBV30 with TRBJ2-6; 9 nucleotides align to TRBD1. The CDR3 runs 14 residues. J gave up 1 base and V 8 bases, and 3 bases lay outside the gene matches. CDR1 and CDR2 from the germline V gene are GTSNPN and SVGIG (reference sequence). CDR3 sequence reads: CAGGTGSGANVLTF. In DNA, the CDR3 is TGTGCCGGGGGGACAGGGTCTGGGGCCAACGTCCTGACTTTC.

In this sample, this clonotype turned up once. The chain is built from TRBV5-4 and TRBJ2-1; 8 nucleotides match TRBD2. The CDR3 has 15 amino acids. Germline trimming cut 2 bases from V and 8 bases from J; bases unmatched to any gene: 9. Germline loops: CDR1 SGHNT, CDR2 YYREEE (reference sequence). The DNA for the CDR3 is TGTGCCAGCAGCTTATTAACGGGAGGGCCTTATGAGCAGTTCTTC. Translation: CASSLLTGGPYEQFF.